This TCR beta chain originates from a study of post-analysis software for immune sequencing data. In the study overall: Courses of disease covered relapsing-remitting, secondary progressive and progressive-relapsing multiple sclerosis.

Concerning this clonotype itself: What it recognizes is unknown.

The CDR3 runs 18 residues. In germline, CDR1 is MNHNS, CDR2 SASEGT. V was trimmed by 5 bases and J by 0 bases, leaving 17 bases between them. Unique-molecular-identifier-tagged TCR beta cDNA libraries were used. It was from about 0.98 to 11 million T cells that some 470,000 cDNA molecules came. From the PCR reads, TCRdb called clonotypes with MiXCR, one entry per CDR3 protein. The sample has approximately 630,000 distinct CDR3 sequences, more than 50% seen once. Findings and caveats of the study: Higher frequency in patients than in controls was seen for about 5 TRBV segments, with TRBV5-6, TRBV5-1 and TRBV20-1 among them. With F measure, samples from one preparation batch clustered together strongly.

The chain employs TRBV6-1 and TRBJ1-6; D ambiguous. Input material: blood. This clonotype was obtained from a girl aged 2-9 years with multiple sclerosis. The CDR3 reads CASSPIRTSRSYNSPLHF. The CDR3 DNA reads TGTGCCAGCAGTCCAATTAGGACCTCCCGCTCCTATAATTCACCCCTCCACTTT.